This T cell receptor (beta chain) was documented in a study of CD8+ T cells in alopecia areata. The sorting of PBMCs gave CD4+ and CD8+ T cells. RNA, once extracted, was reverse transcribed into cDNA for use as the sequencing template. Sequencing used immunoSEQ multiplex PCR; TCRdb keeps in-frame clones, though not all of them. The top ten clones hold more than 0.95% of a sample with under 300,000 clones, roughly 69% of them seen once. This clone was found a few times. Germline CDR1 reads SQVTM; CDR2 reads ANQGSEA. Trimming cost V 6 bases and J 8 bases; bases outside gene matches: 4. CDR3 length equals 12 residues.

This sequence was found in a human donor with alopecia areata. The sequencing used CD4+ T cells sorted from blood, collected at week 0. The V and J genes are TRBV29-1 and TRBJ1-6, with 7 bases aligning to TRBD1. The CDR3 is CSVRQGDSPLHF. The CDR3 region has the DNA TGCAGCGTGCGACAGGGCGATTCACCCCTCCACTTT.